This T cell receptor (beta chain) derives from a study of T cell repertoires in cytomegalovirus infection. This CDR3 has 15 residues. Trimming took 2 bases from V and 5 from J, leaving 17 bases between them. CDR1 SGHDT and CDR2 YYEEEE come from the germline V gene. TCRdb passed the reads through MiXCR, listing each CDR3 protein once. The repertoire holds some 940,000 distinct CDR3 sequences, with around 32% as singletons. About this clonotype itself: What it binds is not known.

V usage is TRBV5-6 and J usage is TRBJ2-7; possible D gene TRBD1, 7 bases. The specimen comprised cultured CD8+ T cells from PBMCs, sampled from culture after CMV antigen stimulation. The receptor was derived from a human donor in good health (CMV status not recorded). Some clones in this sample may be carry-over from other donors' samples. The CDR3 protein is CASSFRQGGPDEQYV. For the CDR3, the DNA is TGTGCCAGCAGCTTTAGGCAGGGGGGTCCGGACGAGCAGTACGTC.